A single sample gave rise to the 15 T cell receptor beta chains below, sequenced in a study of PD-1 blockade in classical Hodgkin lymphoma. After autologous stem cell transplantation all patients relapsed, and prior brentuximab vedotin exposure differed between cohorts. Using magnetic negative selection, the CD4+ T cells were separated out of thawed PBMCs. The repertoire was sequenced with immunoSEQ multiplex PCR; TCRdb's copy has only in-frame clones and lacks some. The table includes around 34,000 clones, around 90% detected once. Source: CD4+ T cells from blood, taken at baseline. These receptor sequences come from a human donor with classical Hodgkin lymphoma.

The gene calls are TRBV5-5 and TRBJ2-2; 7 bases line up with TRBD2. This CDR3 spans 16 amino acids. With V trimmed by 4 bases and J by 2 bases, 8 bases remained unmatched. Per germline, CDR1 SGHKS and CDR2 YYEKEE (reference sequence). CDR3 in amino acids: CASSLPSGSNTGELFF. DNA of the CDR3: TGTGCCAGCAGCCTGCCTAGCGGATCTAACACCGGGGAGCTGTTTTTT.

The J gene is TRBJ2-1, the V gene TRBV6-6; 8 positions match TRBD2. This CDR3 is built from 16 residues. Germline lookup yields CDR1 MNHNY and CDR2 SVGAGI (reference sequence). V shed 2 bases, J shed 8 bases, and the junction held 11 bases outside the gene matches. Here the CDR3 reads CASSYQGLVGFHEQFF. CDR3 coding DNA: TGTGCCAGCAGTTACCAGGGACTAGTAGGATTCCATGAGCAGTTCTTC.

This chain connects TRBV6-5 to TRBJ1-2, with unresolved D. Germline V CDR1 and CDR2: MNHEY, SVGAGI. The V end lost 2 bases, the J end lost 2 bases, and 9 bases lay between the germline ends. This CDR3 contains 14 residues. The CDR3 loop reads CASSYAGRNYGYTF. In DNA, the CDR3 is TGTGCCAGCAGTTACGCGGGCAGAAACTATGGCTACACCTTC.

V and J are TRBV9 and TRBJ2-5; the D gene is possibly TRBD2 (7 bases). The V end was cut by 4 bases, the J end by 5 bases, with 12 bases between. CDR3 length equals 13 residues. Germline CDR1 reads SGDLS; CDR2 reads YYNGEE. The CDR3 coding sequence is TGTGCCAGCAGCCCAAGGGGGGGGGAGACCCAGTACTTC. Translating it yields CASSPRGGETQYF.

The V call is TRBV10-3, the J call TRBJ1-5; D possibly corresponds to TRBD1 (5 bases). The CDR3 covers 15 residues. Germline CDR1 and CDR2: ENHRY and SYGVKD. Deletions cut 0 bases from V and 9 bases from J, with 15 bases between. The CDR3: CAISESGEGSGPQHF. The CDR3 coding sequence is TGTGCCATCAGTGAGTCGGGGGAGGGTAGCGGGCCCCAGCATTTT.

J is TRBJ1-3 and V is TRBV28, with D tentatively TRBD1 (5 bases). The CDR3 spans 15 residues. Germline CDR1 MDHEN, CDR2 SYDVKM. The V gene lost 7 bases and the J gene lost 0 bases, with 13 bases spanning the gap. CDR3 loop: CASNRQPSSGNTIYF. For the CDR3, the DNA is TGTGCCAGCAATAGACAGCCGAGCTCTGGAAACACCATATATTTT. The entire variable domain, with the rest obtained from reference TRBV28 and TRBJ1-3, is as follows: DVKVTQSSRYLVKRTGEKVFLECVQDMDHENMFWYRQDPGLGLRLIYFSYDVKMKEKGDIPEGYSVSREKKERFSLILESASTNQTSMYLCASNRQPSSGNTIYFGEGSWLTVV.

This sequence joins TRBV19 and TRBJ2-1, with TRBD2 matching 13 bases. From germline, CDR1 is LNHDA and CDR2 SQIVND (reference sequence). J lost 7 bases, V lost 5 bases, and 14 bases had no gene match. The CDR3 sequence is 18 residues long. DNA of the CDR3: TGTGCCAGTAGTTTGAGACTAGCGGGAGGATCTACCGGGAATGAGCAGTTCTTC. Amino acids: CASSLRLAGGSTGNEQFF.

This clone was detected a few times. The chain carries TRBV19 and TRBJ1-2; 7 bases line up with TRBD1. CDR1 is LNHDA, CDR2 SQIVND, per germline (reference sequence). The CDR3 is 15 residues long. V trimming: 2 bases; J trimming: 7 bases; junction bases outside the gene matches: 10. CDR3 in amino acids: CASSILNDRVAGYTF. The CDR3 nucleotides read TGTGCCAGTAGTATATTAAACGACAGGGTGGCTGGCTACACCTTC.

This chain connects TRBV19 to TRBJ1-5, with a tentative D call TRBD1 (5 bases). The V and J ends lost 9 bases and 2 bases respectively, with 11 bases between them. The CDR3 is 13 residues long. Per germline, CDR1 LNHDA and CDR2 SQIVND (reference sequence). CDR3 nucleotide sequence: TGTGCCAGCAGGGAAAGGGGCAATCAGCCCCAGCATTTT. It specifies CASRERGNQPQHF.

The rearrangement joins TRBV28 to TRBJ1-5, with 7 bases identical to TRBD1. CDR3 length equals 18 residues. With 6 bases clipped from V and 1 base from J, the junction kept 15 bases outside the gene matches. From germline, CDR1 is MDHEN and CDR2 SYDVKM. CDR3 sequence (DNA): TGTGCCAGCAGACTCCGACAGGGCCGCTTGATAAGCAATCAGCCCCAGCATTTT. This sequence encodes CASRLRQGRLISNQPQHF.

V and J are TRBV5-1 and TRBJ2-3; no definite D call. CDR1 and CDR2 from the germline V gene are SGHRS and YFSETQ. The ends were cut back, 0 bases at V and 1 base at J, with 9 bases in the middle. The CDR3 runs to 15 residues. CDR3 in DNA: TGCGCCAGCAGCTTGGAGTCAGCACGCACAGATACGCAGTATTTT. It is translated as CASSLESARTDTQYF.

V gene TRBV11-2 combines with J gene TRBJ2-1; D not certain. Germline V gene lookup returns CDR1 SGHAT and CDR2 FQNNGV. The CDR3 has 13 residues. Trimming removed 1 base at V and 4 bases at J, with 5 bases between. CDR3 amino acids: CASSLGQYNEQFF. The CDR3 DNA sequence: TGTGCCAGCAGCTTAGGGCAGTACAATGAGCAGTTCTTC.

The chain is built from TRBV5-1 and TRBJ2-1, with 7 bases that match TRBD2. The CDR3 is 14 residues long. The trim removed 0 bases at V and 9 bases at J, leaving 6 bases unmatched. Per germline, CDR1 SGHRS and CDR2 YFSETQ. The CDR3 region is CASSLVFSSGEQFF. Here the CDR3 DNA reads TGCGCCAGCAGCTTGGTCTTCTCTAGCGGTGAGCAGTTCTTC. The entire variable domain, with the rest obtained from reference TRBV5-1 and TRBJ2-1, is as follows: KAGVTQTPRYLIKTRGQQVTLSCSPISGHRSVSWYQQTPGQGLQFLFEYFSETQRNKGNFPGRFSGRQFSNSRSEMNVSTLELGDSALYLCASSLVFSSGEQFFGPGTRLTVL.

The chain combines TRBV28 with TRBJ1-5, with 7 bases matching TRBD1. CDR1 and CDR2 from the germline V gene are MDHEN and SYDVKM. The CDR3 is made up of 15 amino acids. V was clipped by 6 bases and J by 1 base; unmatched bases: 6. The CDR3 here is CASSPGQLSNQPQHF. The CDR3 DNA reads TGTGCCAGCAGCCCGGGACAGCTAAGCAATCAGCCCCAGCATTTT. The full variable domain, completed using reference TRBV28 and TRBJ1-5, is DVKVTQSSRYLVKRTGEKVFLECVQDMDHENMFWYRQDPGLGLRLIYFSYDVKMKEKGDIPEGYSVSREKKERFSLILESASTNQTSMYLCASSPGQLSNQPQHFGDGTRLSIL.

The CDR3 region has the DNA TGTGCCAGCAGTCGGGACAGGGGCGTCCTTTTCTCTGGAAACACCATATATTTT. Translated: CASSRDRGVLFSGNTIYF. This chain links TRBV5-5 with TRBJ1-3; 10 bases fit TRBD1. The V and J ends lost 5 bases and 0 bases, in that order; junction bases with no gene match: 11. The CDR3 loop spans 18 amino acids. Germline V lookup: CDR1 SGHKS, CDR2 YYEKEE (reference sequence).